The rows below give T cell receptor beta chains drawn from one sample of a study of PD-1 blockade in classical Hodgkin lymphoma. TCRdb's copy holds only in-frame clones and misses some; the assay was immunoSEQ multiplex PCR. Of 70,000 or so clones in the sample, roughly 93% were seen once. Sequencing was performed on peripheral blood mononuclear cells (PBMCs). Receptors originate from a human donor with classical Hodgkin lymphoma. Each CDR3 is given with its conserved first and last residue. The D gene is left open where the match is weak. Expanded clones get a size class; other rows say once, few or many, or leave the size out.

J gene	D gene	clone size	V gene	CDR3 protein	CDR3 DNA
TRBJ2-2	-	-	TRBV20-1	CSARGSGELFF	TGCAGTGCTAGAGGATCCGGGGAGCTGTTTTTT
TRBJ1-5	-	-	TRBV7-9	CASSLDGSANQPQHF	TGTGCCAGCAGCTTAGATGGGTCAGCTAATCAGCCCCAGCATTTT
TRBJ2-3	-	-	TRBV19	CASRGSGSTDTQYF	TGTGCCAGTAGAGGTAGCGGAAGCACAGATACGCAGTATTTT
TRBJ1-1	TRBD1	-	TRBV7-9	CASSTRTGMTEAFF	TGTGCCAGCAGCACCAGGACAGGGATGACTGAAGCTTTCTTT
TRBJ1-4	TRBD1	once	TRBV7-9	CASRTGTGGEKLFF	TGTGCCAGCAGAACCGGGACAGGGGGTGAAAAACTGTTTTTT
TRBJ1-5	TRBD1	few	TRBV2	CASRAHRGPGNQPQHF	TGTGCCAGCAGGGCCCACAGGGGTCCCGGCAATCAGCCCCAGCATTTT
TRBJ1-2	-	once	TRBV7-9	CASSLGQGPYGYTF	TGTGCCAGCAGCTTAGGGCAGGGCCCTTATGGCTACACCTTC
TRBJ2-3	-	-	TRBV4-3	CASSLGGGSTDTQYF	TGCGCCAGCAGCCTCGGGGGCGGGAGCACAGATACGCAGTATTTT
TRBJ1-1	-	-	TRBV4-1	CASSRQVDTEAFF	TGCGCCAGCAGCAGACAGGTTGACACTGAAGCTTTCTTT
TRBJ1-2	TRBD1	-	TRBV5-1	CASSFQGANYGYTF	TGCGCCAGCAGCTTCCAGGGGGCGAACTATGGCTACACCTTC
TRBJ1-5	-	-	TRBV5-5	CASSLSSESEQPQHF	TGTGCCAGCAGCCTATCCAGTGAATCAGAACAGCCCCAGCATTTT
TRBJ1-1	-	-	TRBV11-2	CASSPGSASGAFF	TGTGCCAGCAGCCCCGGCAGCGCGAGTGGAGCTTTCTTT
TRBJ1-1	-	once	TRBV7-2	CASSPQRATTEAFF	TGTGCCAGCAGCCCCCAGAGGGCGACCACTGAAGCTTTCTTT
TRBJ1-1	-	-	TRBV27	CASSLWGNTEAFF	TGTGCCAGCAGTTTATGGGGGAACACTGAAGCTTTCTTT
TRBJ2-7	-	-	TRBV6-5	CASSYSGSGEQYF	TGTGCCAGCAGTTACAGCGGGTCTGGCGAGCAGTACTTC
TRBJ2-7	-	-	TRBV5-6	CASSFGRNYEQYF	TGTGCCAGCAGCTTCGGACGGAACTACGAGCAGTACTTC
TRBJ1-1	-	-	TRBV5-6	CASSPDFGGLNTEAFF	TGTGCCAGCAGCCCGGATTTCGGGGGATTGAACACTGAAGCTTTCTTT
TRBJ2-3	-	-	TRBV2	CASSRRETDTQYF	TGTGCCAGCAGCCGTAGAGAAACAGATACGCAGTATTTT
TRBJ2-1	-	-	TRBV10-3	CAISGTARVYNEQFF	TGTGCCATCAGTGGGACCGCTCGGGTATACAATGAGCAGTTCTTC
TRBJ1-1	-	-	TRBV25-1	CASSEYGSEAFF	TGTGCCAGCAGTGAATATGGGTCTGAAGCTTTCTTT
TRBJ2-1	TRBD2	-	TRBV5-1	CASSLKGGAYNEQFF	TGCGCCAGCAGCTTGAAGGGAGGGGCCTACAATGAGCAGTTCTTC
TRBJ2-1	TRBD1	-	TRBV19	CASSIGTGRYEQFF	TGTGCCAGTAGTATCGGGACAGGTAGATATGAGCAGTTCTTC
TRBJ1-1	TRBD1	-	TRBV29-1	CSVAAGGNTEAFF	TGCAGCGTAGCCGCAGGGGGAAACACTGAAGCTTTCTTT
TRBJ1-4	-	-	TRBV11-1	CASSWTLEGNLFF	TGTGCCAGCAGTTGGACGCTAGAGGGAAACCTGTTTTTT
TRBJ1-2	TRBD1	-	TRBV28	CASSWQGAGGYTF	TGTGCCAGCAGTTGGCAGGGGGCTGGTGGCTACACCTTC
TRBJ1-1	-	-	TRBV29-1	CSVMSGGGNTEAFF	TGCAGCGTAATGTCCGGGGGTGGGAACACTGAAGCTTTCTTT
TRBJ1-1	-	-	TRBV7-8	CASSPRWEAFF	TGTGCCAGCAGCCCCCGGTGGGAAGCTTTCTTT
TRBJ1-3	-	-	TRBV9	CASSVGASSGNTIYF	TGTGCCAGCAGCGTAGGGGCTAGCTCTGGAAACACCATATATTTT
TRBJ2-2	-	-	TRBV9	CASSVREAGELFF	TGTGCCAGCAGCGTAAGGGAGGCCGGGGAGCTGTTTTTT
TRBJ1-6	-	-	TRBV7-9	CASSLPLMYSPLHF	TGTGCCAGCAGCTTACCTCTGATGTATTCACCCCTCCACTTT
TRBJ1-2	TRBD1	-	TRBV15	CATSKDRDYGYTF	TGTGCCACCAGTAAGGACAGGGACTATGGCTACACCTTC
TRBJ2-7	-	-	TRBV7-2	CASSLPASSYEQYF	TGTGCCAGCAGCTTACCGGCCTCGTCCTACGAGCAGTACTTC
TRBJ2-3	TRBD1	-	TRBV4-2	CASSQTNQGARTDTQYF	TGTGCCAGCAGCCAAACTAACCAGGGGGCTCGCACAGATACGCAGTATTTT
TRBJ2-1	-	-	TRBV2	CASSSYNEQFF	TGTGCCAGCTCCTCCTACAATGAGCAGTTCTTC
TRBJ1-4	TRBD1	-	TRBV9	CASADRGGEKLFF	TGTGCCAGCGCAGACAGGGGCGGCGAAAAACTGTTTTTT